The 30 T cell receptor beta chains in this list originate from one sample, sequenced in a study of PD-1 blockade in classical Hodgkin lymphoma. Data came from immunoSEQ multiplex PCR; TCRdb stores just in-frame clones and leaves some out. The repertoire holds about 12,000 clones, with around 80% as singletons. All patients experienced relapse after autologous stem cell transplantation, and brentuximab vedotin exposure was variable. Specimen: peripheral blood mononuclear cells (PBMCs), collected at baseline. The receptors originated from a human donor with classical Hodgkin lymphoma.

The chain is built from TRBV7-8 and TRBJ2-3; 8 nucleotides line up with TRBD2. Germline lookup yields CDR1 SGHVS and CDR2 FQNEAQ. The junction had 12 bases not matched to a gene; V was cut back by 2 bases and J by 8 bases. The CDR3 has 16 residues. In DNA form, the CDR3 reads TGTGCCAGCAGCTTACCGGGACTAGGAGGGGGAGGTACGCAGTATTTT. Translated, it gives CASSLPGLGGGGTQYF. The full variable domain, completed using reference TRBV7-8 and TRBJ2-3, is GAGVSQSPRYKVAKRGQDVALRCDPISGHVSLFWYQQALGQGPEFLTYFQNEAQLDKSGLPSDRFFAERPEGSVSTLKIQRTQQEDSAVYLCASSLPGLGGGGTQYFGPGTRLTVL.

The chain has TRBV12-5 and TRBJ2-2; 10 bases match TRBD2. Trimming at V came to 3 bases and at J to 0 bases, leaving 7 bases not matched to a gene. The CDR3 is 18 amino acids. Looked up from germline, CDR1 is LGHNT and CDR2 is FRNRAP. The CDR3 here is CASGFRGLAEPNTGELFF. The CDR3, as DNA: TGTGCTAGTGGTTTTAGAGGACTAGCGGAACCGAACACCGGGGAGCTGTTTTTT.

The V and J genes are TRBV5-6 and TRBJ1-1, with D hard to call. CDR3 length: 16 residues. The germline V and J ends were trimmed by 1 base and 0 bases, with 13 bases remaining between them. CDR1 is SGHDT, CDR2 YYEEEE, per germline. CDR3 region: CASSLLTVVLNTEAFF. The CDR3 region has the DNA TGTGCCAGCAGCTTGTTAACAGTCGTTTTGAACACTGAAGCTTTCTTT.

The chain links TRBV5-1 to TRBJ2-1, with D maybe TRBD2 (6 bases). V lost 3 bases, J lost 6 bases, and 10 bases lay in between. CDR1 and CDR2 from the germline V gene are SGHRS and YFSETQ. The CDR3 runs to 13 residues. The CDR3 bases are TGCGCCAGCAGCTCTGGGAGGAGCAATGAGCAGTTCTTC. Amino acid sequence: CASSSGRSNEQFF.

The chain combines TRBV18 with TRBJ1-1, with TRBD1 matching over 12 bases. The junction had 5 bases not matched to a gene; V was cut back by 3 bases and J by 3 bases. The length of the CDR3 is 16 residues. Germline V gene data show CDR1 as KGHSH and CDR2 as LQKENI. The CDR3 nucleotides are TGTGCCAGCTCACCTTGGGACAGGGGGCGTGACACTGAAGCTTTCTTT. This encodes CASSPWDRGRDTEAFF.

This clone is judged medium-sized. The chain has TRBV6-5 and TRBJ1-2; D unclear. This CDR3 contains 11 residues. Germline CDR1 is MNHEY and CDR2 is SVGAGI. V shed 6 bases and J shed 5 bases, with 7 bases lying between them. DNA for the CDR3: TGTGCCAGCAGGAGAGGGTATGGCTACACCTTC. It encodes CASRRGYGYTF.

CDR3 region: CASSINRDRTYGYTF. DNA of the CDR3: TGTGCCAGTAGTATAAATCGGGACAGGACGTATGGCTACACCTTC. The chain recombines TRBV19 with TRBJ1-2, with 8 bases fitting TRBD1. The ends lost 2 bases at V and 5 bases at J; junction bases unmatched: 7. The CDR3 totals 15 residues. CDR1 is LNHDA and CDR2 is SQIVND in the germline V gene (reference sequence).

This clone came up once. The J gene is TRBJ1-5, the V gene TRBV5-1, with a weak D call TRBD1 (5 bases). V dropped 4 bases and J dropped 1 base, with 6 bases sitting between them. Germline assignment: CDR1 SGHRS and CDR2 YFSETQ. The CDR3 totals 13 residues. The CDR3 spells CASSGDSNQPQHF. CDR3 DNA sequence: TGCGCCAGCAGCGGGGACAGCAATCAGCCCCAGCATTTT.

CDR3 coding DNA: TGTTCGGGGAGGGCCCAAGGAGGCCCTGGGGCCAACGTCCTGACTTTC. This sequence encodes CSGRAQGGPGANVLTF. The chain recombines TRBV7-9 with TRBJ2-6, with 7 positions matching TRBD2. The CDR3 is 16 residues long. Germline CDR1 reads SEHNR; CDR2 reads FQNEAQ (reference sequence). The full variable domain, with the rest looked up from reference TRBV7-9 and TRBJ2-6, is DTGVSQNPRHKITKRGQNVTFRCDPISEHNRLYWYRQTLGQGPEFLTYFQNEAQLEKSRLLSDRFSAERPKGSFSTLEIQRTEQGDSAMYLCSGRAQGGPGANVLTFGAGSRLTVL.

The rearrangement joins TRBV2 to TRBJ2-7, with 8 bases lining up with TRBD2. Germline V lookup: CDR1 SNHLY, CDR2 FYNNEI. CDR3 length: 15 residues. V dropped 4 bases and J dropped 3; count of bases not matched to a gene: 8. The CDR3 DNA reads as TGTGCCAGCAGTGCCACTAGCGGAGCACACTACGAGCAGTACTTC. Amino acid sequence: CASSATSGAHYEQYF.

The gene calls are TRBV9 and TRBJ2-3; 10 positions agree with TRBD2. The CDR3 extends over 20 amino acids. V lost 4 bases to trimming and J lost 2 bases; unmatched junction nucleotides: 19. Germline V gives CDR1 SGDLS, CDR2 YYNGEE. The CDR3 DNA reads TGTGCCAGCAGCCCCAAGGTGATAGCGGGGGGCCTCCTGGCCACAGATACGCAGTATTTT. This sequence encodes CASSPKVIAGGLLATDTQYF.

The rearrangement uses TRBV5-5 and TRBJ2-5, with D hard to call. The germline CDR1 and CDR2 sequences are SGHKS and YYEKEE (reference sequence). The ends were cut back, 0 bases at V and 1 base at J, with 7 bases in the middle. This CDR3 has 14 amino acids. The CDR3 loop reads CASSLDWGQETQYF. CDR3 sequence (DNA): TGTGCCAGCAGCTTGGATTGGGGCCAAGAGACCCAGTACTTC.

In DNA, the CDR3 is TGTGCCAGCAGTTTCGTCGACAGGGGGCAGGGAGAGACCCAGTACTTC. Its translation is CASSFVDRGQGETQYF. The chain combines TRBV28 with TRBJ2-5; TRBD1 aligns across 10 bases. The V segment lost 3 bases and the J segment 4 bases; nucleotides outside the gene matches: 8. Germline CDR1 and CDR2: MDHEN and SYDVKM. The CDR3 covers 16 residues.

This clone has a handful of counts. V gene TRBV4-1 combines with J gene TRBJ2-6; no clear D gene. The CDR3 sequence is 16 residues long. Per the germline V gene, CDR1 is MGHRA and CDR2 is YSYEKL. V lost 4 bases, J lost 0 bases, and 10 bases lay in between. This CDR3 is CASSPKSSSGANVLTF. The CDR3 bases are TGCGCCAGCAGCCCAAAGAGCAGCTCTGGGGCCAACGTCCTGACTTTC.

The chain carries TRBV28 and TRBJ2-7; TRBD2 matches at 9 bases. This CDR3 contains 14 residues. Per the germline V gene, CDR1 is MDHEN and CDR2 is SYDVKM. J was trimmed by 3 bases and V by 6 bases; bases with no gene match: 6. The CDR3 DNA sequence: TGTGCCAGCAGCGGAGCGGGGGGTATCTACGAGCAGTACGTC. This encodes CASSGAGGIYEQYV.

The gene calls are TRBV5-4 and TRBJ2-4, with no clear D. In germline, CDR1 is SGHNT, CDR2 YYREEE (reference sequence). V lost 4 bases, J lost 6 bases, and 5 bases lay in between. The CDR3 sequence is 11 residues long. CDR3: CASSPGNIQYF. The CDR3 DNA sequence: TGTGCCAGCAGCCCGGGAAACATTCAGTACTTC.

J is TRBJ2-2 and V is TRBV7-9; D uncertain. Germline V gene lookup returns CDR1 SEHNR and CDR2 FQNEAQ (reference sequence). V lost 2 bases, J lost 6 bases, and 10 bases lay in between. The CDR3 extends over 14 amino acids. The CDR3 DNA reads as TGTGCCAGCAGCTTACCGACTTCTCCCGGGGAGCTGTTTTTT. Encoded protein: CASSLPTSPGELFF. The full variable domain, in which reference TRBV7-9 and TRBJ2-2 provide the parts outside the CDR3, is DTGVSQNPRHKITKRGQNVTFRCDPISEHNRLYWYRQTLGQGPEFLTYFQNEAQLEKSRLLSDRFSAERPKGSFSTLEIQRTEQGDSAMYLCASSLPTSPGELFFGEGSRLTVL.

The chain couples TRBV30 to TRBJ2-5; D not certain. The germline V and J ends were trimmed by 0 bases and 5 bases, with 7 bases remaining between them. The CDR3 contains 12 residues. The germline V gene encodes CDR1 GTSNPN and CDR2 SVGIG (reference sequence). In nucleotides, the CDR3 is TGTGCCTGGAGTGTAGGGTGGGAGACCCAGTACTTC. Protein: CAWSVGWETQYF.

The V call is TRBV5-4, the J call TRBJ2-2; 9 nucleotides align to TRBD2. Looked up from germline, CDR1 is SGHNT and CDR2 is YYREEE (reference sequence). Germline trimming cut 2 bases from V and 7 bases from J; bases unmatched to any gene: 9. The CDR3 is 16 residues long. For the CDR3, the DNA is TGTGCCAGCAGCTTATACATTAGCGGGAGTGGCGGGGAGCTGTTTTTT. As protein: CASSLYISGSGGELFF.

The genes are TRBV7-2 and TRBJ2-5, with D perhaps assigned TRBD1 or TRBD2 (5 bases each). CDR1 SGHTA and CDR2 FQGNSA come from the germline V gene. This CDR3 is built from 14 residues. Trimming cost V 2 bases and J 13 bases, with 20 bases left between them. As DNA, the CDR3 is TGTGCCAGCAGCTTAATGCCTAACGGGGCCGGCGTGTACTTC. Translated: CASSLMPNGAGVYF.

This rearrangement joins TRBV11-3 to TRBJ2-2; D uncertain. The CDR3 totals 14 residues. Trimming left V 5 bases short and J 4 bases short, with 11 bases between. Looked up from germline, CDR1 is SGHNT and CDR2 is YENEEA. CDR3 sequence: CASSRVTGTGELFF. The CDR3 DNA follows: TGTGCCAGCAGCCGCGTAACGGGCACCGGGGAGCTGTTTTTT.

This clone was detected a few times. V usage is TRBV19 and J usage is TRBJ2-5; D possibly corresponds to TRBD1 (6 bases). V dropped 1 base and J dropped 4 bases, with 13 bases sitting between them. The CDR3 loop spans 15 amino acids. The germline V gene encodes CDR1 LNHDA and CDR2 SQIVND (reference sequence). The CDR3 loop reads CASSIGTGMGETQYF. In DNA, the CDR3 is TGTGCCAGTAGTATAGGCACAGGGATGGGAGAGACCCAGTACTTC.

The V and J genes are TRBV5-4 and TRBJ2-2; 12 nucleotides align to TRBD2. The CDR3 totals 16 residues. CDR1 SGHNT and CDR2 YYREEE come from the germline V gene (reference sequence). V was clipped by 7 bases and J by 4 bases; unmatched bases: 8. The chain's CDR3 is CASAASGGAVTGELFF. CDR3 in DNA: TGTGCCAGCGCGGCTAGCGGGGGGGCCGTCACCGGGGAGCTGTTTTTT.

The rearrangement links TRBV6-1 to TRBJ2-6; TRBD2 agrees at 9 bases. The CDR3 runs 18 residues. Trimming removed 4 bases from V and 0 bases from J; junction bases left unmatched: 7. Germline V gives CDR1 MNHNS, CDR2 SASEGT. The CDR3 here is CASSGLAGLGSGANVLTF. CDR3 nucleotide sequence: TGTGCCAGCAGTGGGCTAGCGGGGTTGGGCTCTGGGGCCAACGTCCTGACTTTC.

This chain uses TRBV4-2 with TRBJ2-3, with 7 bases fitting TRBD2. The V segment lost 1 base and the J segment 7 bases; nucleotides outside the gene matches: 5. This CDR3 has 14 residues. From germline, CDR1 is LGHNA and CDR2 YNFKEQ. CDR3 nucleotides: TGTGCCAGCAGCCAAGTCGGGACTATAAATACGCAGTATTTT. It specifies CASSQVGTINTQYF.

V gene TRBV6-5 combines with J gene TRBJ2-7; 8 bases are a match to TRBD1. CDR1 is MNHEY, CDR2 SVGAGI, per germline. Unmatched junction bases numbered 12, after V lost 4 bases and J lost 13 bases. CDR3 length equals 13 residues. In nucleotides, the CDR3 is TGTGCCAGCAGTTCGGGACAGGCGCGTCGGCGTTACGTC. It is translated as CASSSGQARRRYV.

The rearrangement uses TRBV6-1 and TRBJ2-7; 9 bases map to TRBD2. The CDR3 extends over 20 amino acids. Germline values: CDR1 MNHNS, CDR2 SASEGT. The V segment lost 1 base and the J segment 3 bases; nucleotides outside the gene matches: 19. The CDR3 DNA follows: TGTGCCAGCAGTGAAGTATATGGTGGGTCGAGCGGGGGGCAGGGCTACGAGCAGTACGTC. Protein sequence: CASSEVYGGSSGGQGYEQYV.

The chain has TRBV5-6 and TRBJ2-7; tentative D call: TRBD2 (7 bases). Germline loops: CDR1 SGHDT, CDR2 YYEEEE. Trimming took 4 bases from V and 0 from J, leaving 11 bases between them. This CDR3 has 14 amino acids. Written as DNA, the CDR3 is TGTGCCAGCAGCCCCCGGGGGGCCTCCTACGAGCAGTACTTC. Its translation is CASSPRGASYEQYF.

This clone was counted between two and nine times. This rearrangement joins TRBV7-8 to TRBJ1-1; the match to TRBD1 covers 8 bases. The V segment lost 0 bases and the J segment 4 bases; nucleotides outside the gene matches: 4. CDR1 and CDR2 from the germline V gene are SGHVS and FQNEAQ. The CDR3 length is 15 residues. Here the CDR3 reads CASSLAQGASTEAFF. The CDR3, as DNA: TGTGCCAGCAGCTTAGCGCAGGGGGCTAGCACTGAAGCTTTCTTT.

This clone turned up a few times. The chain uses TRBV7-8 and TRBJ2-7; 8 bases match TRBD2. The CDR3 is 13 residues long. The V and J ends lost 5 bases and 5 bases, in that order; junction bases with no gene match: 5. Looked up from germline, CDR1 is SGHVS and CDR2 is FQNEAQ. The CDR3 DNA follows: TGTGCCAGCAGCCCTCCGGGACTAGACGAGCAGTACTTC. Translating gives CASSPPGLDEQYF.